These 19 T cell receptor beta chains were sequenced from one sample in a study of human CD8 memory T cell subsets. UMI-labeled 5' RACE was the method by which TCR beta libraries were made. TCRdb re-analyzed the 5' RACE reads; it lists each CDR3 protein once, without DNA. The sample table sets out about 11,000 distinct CDR3 sequences. The sample was CD8+ stem-like memory T cells (TSCM and TCM) sorted from PBMCs. Subset indicated: stem-like memory CD8 T cells (TSTEM), CCR7+ PD-1- TIGIT-. These receptor sequences come from a human donor in good health.

The rearrangement links TRBV28 to TRBJ2-1; TCRdb returns TRBD2, unconfirmable since there is no DNA. Germline V gives CDR1 MDHEN, CDR2 SYDVKM. The CDR3 extends over 16 amino acids. The CDR3 spells CASNPDSPSSYNEQFF.

This sequence joins TRBV4-2 and TRBJ2-5. The CDR3 is 13 residues long. Germline V lookup: CDR1 LGHNA, CDR2 YNFKEQ. The CDR3: CASSQVALETQYF.

The V gene is TRBV29-1, the J gene TRBJ2-1. CDR3 length: 14 residues. Germline V gene lookup returns CDR1 SQVTM and CDR2 ANQGSEA. CDR3 sequence: CSVESAVSYNEQFF.

This chain links TRBV27 with TRBJ2-1; TCRdb returns TRBD2, unconfirmable since there is no DNA. This CDR3 comprises 15 residues. Looked up from germline, CDR1 is MNHEY and CDR2 is SMNVEV (reference sequence). CDR3 sequence reads: CASSSTSFSYNEQFF.

The J gene is TRBJ1-6, the V gene TRBV5-4. There are 15 residues in the CDR3. Germline assignment: CDR1 SGHNT and CDR2 YYREEE (reference sequence). CDR3 residues: CASSLDRTAYSPLHF.

Measured by frequency, this clonotype is medium-sized (0.01 to 0.1%). The chain is built from TRBV29-1 and TRBJ2-7; TCRdb reports TRBD1, a call that lacks DNA to check it against. The CDR3 length is 15 residues. CDR1 SQVTM and CDR2 ANQGSEA come from the germline V gene. CDR3 region: CSVELVGHNPYEQYF.

The J gene is TRBJ2-2, the V gene TRBV27. In germline, CDR1 is MNHEY, CDR2 SMNVEV (reference sequence). CDR3 length: 16 residues. CDR3 in amino acids: CASSFWAASNTGELFF.

This clonotype is classed as medium-sized by frequency. V is TRBV7-6 and J is TRBJ1-1; TCRdb's D call, TRBD1, is unchecked because there is no DNA. Germline-derived CDR1 and CDR2 are SGHVS and FNYEAQ. The CDR3 extends over 13 amino acids. CDR3 sequence reads: CASSLQGDTEAFF.

The rearrangement joins TRBV28 to TRBJ2-3; TCRdb selects TRBD2, and the lack of DNA leaves this call unchecked. This CDR3 contains 19 residues. Per germline, CDR1 MDHEN and CDR2 SYDVKM. The CDR3 loop is CASSLWGTSGTRATDTQYF.

The CDR3: CASRPRRDETAYPNSPLHF. This chain uses TRBV27 with TRBJ1-6. This CDR3 region has 19 residues. Per germline, CDR1 MNHEY and CDR2 SMNVEV (reference sequence).

This clonotype is medium-sized (0.01 to 0.1%) by frequency. The gene calls are TRBV9 and TRBJ2-3; the TCRdb D gene call, TRBD2, has no DNA to confirm it. This CDR3 is built from 15 residues. Looked up from germline, CDR1 is SGDLS and CDR2 is YYNGEE. CDR3 region: CASSVGTSGTDTQYF. Filled out from reference TRBV9 and TRBJ2-3, the complete variable domain reads DSGVTQTPKHLITATGQRVTLRCSPRSGDLSVYWYQQSLDQGLQFLIQYYNGEERAKGNILERFSAQQFPDLHSELNLSSLELGDSALYFCASSVGTSGTDTQYFGPGTRLTVL.

According to its frequency, this clonotype is medium-sized (0.01 to 0.1%). This chain uses TRBV6-6 with TRBJ1-2; TCRdb's assignment of TRBD1 cannot be checked, as there is no DNA. The germline gives CDR1 MNHNY, CDR2 SVGAGI (reference sequence). This CDR3 contains 18 residues. This CDR3 reads CASSDPRDRLGSNYGYTF.

The chain has TRBV20-1 and TRBJ2-7; TCRdb outputs TRBD1, but without DNA this stays unchecked. Germline loops: CDR1 DFQATT, CDR2 SNEGSKA (reference sequence). There are 14 residues in the CDR3. This chain's CDR3 is CSAQGQGGGYEQYF.

J is TRBJ2-1 and V is TRBV12-3 or TRBV12-4. CDR3 length: 16 residues. CDR3 sequence: CASSWYGENKYNEQFF.

The chain carries TRBV2 and TRBJ1-4. CDR1 is SNHLY and CDR2 is FYNNEI in the germline V gene. The CDR3 covers 17 residues. This chain's CDR3 is CASSDGELAEQNEKLFF.

The chain couples TRBV6-5 to TRBJ1-1; TCRdb lists TRBD1, though no DNA is available to test this call. CDR1 is MNHEY, CDR2 SVGAGI, per germline. The CDR3 is 14 residues long. The CDR3 loop reads CASSFLTGNTEAFF.

Here the CDR3 reads CASSFIGVNSYEQYF. V usage is TRBV5-1 and J usage is TRBJ2-7; TCRdb calls TRBD1, which cannot be checked without DNA. Per the germline V gene, CDR1 is SGHRS and CDR2 is YFSETQ. This CDR3 comprises 15 residues.

The chain carries TRBV9 and TRBJ1-2. The germline V gene has CDR1 SGDLS and CDR2 YYNGEE. The CDR3 has 16 residues. The CDR3 protein is CASSVPADSLHYGYTF. Full variable domain (remainder filled in from reference TRBV9 and TRBJ1-2): DSGVTQTPKHLITATGQRVTLRCSPRSGDLSVYWYQQSLDQGLQFLIQYYNGEERAKGNILERFSAQQFPDLHSELNLSSLELGDSALYFCASSVPADSLHYGYTFGSGTRLTVV.

This chain connects TRBV12-3 or TRBV12-4 to TRBJ1-1; there is no DNA to check the TCRdb D call of TRBD1. The length of the CDR3 is 14 residues. The CDR3 loop is CASSRTSSNTEAFF.